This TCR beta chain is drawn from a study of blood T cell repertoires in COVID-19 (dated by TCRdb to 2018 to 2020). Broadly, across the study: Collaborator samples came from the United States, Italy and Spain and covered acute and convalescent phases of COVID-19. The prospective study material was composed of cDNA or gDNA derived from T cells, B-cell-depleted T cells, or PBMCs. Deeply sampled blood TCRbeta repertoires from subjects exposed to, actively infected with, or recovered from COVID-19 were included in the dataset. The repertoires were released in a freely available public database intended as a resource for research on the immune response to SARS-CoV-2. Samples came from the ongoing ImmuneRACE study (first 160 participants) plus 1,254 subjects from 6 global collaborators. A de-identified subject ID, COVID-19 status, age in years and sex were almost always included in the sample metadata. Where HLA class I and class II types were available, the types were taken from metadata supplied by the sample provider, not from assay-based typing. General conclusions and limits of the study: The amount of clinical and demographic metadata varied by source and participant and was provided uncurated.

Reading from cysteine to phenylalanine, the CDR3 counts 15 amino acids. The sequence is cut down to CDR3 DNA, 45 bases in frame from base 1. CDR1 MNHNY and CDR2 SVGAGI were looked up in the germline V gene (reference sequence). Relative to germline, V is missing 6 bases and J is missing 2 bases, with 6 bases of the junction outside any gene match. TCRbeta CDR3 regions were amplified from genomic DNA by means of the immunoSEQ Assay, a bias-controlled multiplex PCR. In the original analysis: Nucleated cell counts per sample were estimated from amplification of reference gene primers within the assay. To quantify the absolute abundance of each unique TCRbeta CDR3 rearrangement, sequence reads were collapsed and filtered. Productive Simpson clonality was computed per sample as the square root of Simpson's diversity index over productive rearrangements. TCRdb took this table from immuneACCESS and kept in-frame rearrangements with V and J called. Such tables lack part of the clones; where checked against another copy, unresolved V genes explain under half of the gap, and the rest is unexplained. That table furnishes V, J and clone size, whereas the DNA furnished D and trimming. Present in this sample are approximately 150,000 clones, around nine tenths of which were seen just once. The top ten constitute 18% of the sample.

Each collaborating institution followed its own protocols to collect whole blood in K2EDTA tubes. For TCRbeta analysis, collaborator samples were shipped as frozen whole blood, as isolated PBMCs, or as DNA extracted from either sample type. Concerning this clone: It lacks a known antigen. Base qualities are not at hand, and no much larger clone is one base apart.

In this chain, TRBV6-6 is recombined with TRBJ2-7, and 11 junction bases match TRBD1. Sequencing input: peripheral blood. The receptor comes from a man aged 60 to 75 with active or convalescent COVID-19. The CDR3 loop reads CASRDGQGAAYEQYF. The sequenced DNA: TGTGCCAGCAGGGACGGACAGGGGGCGGCCTACGAGCAGTACTTC.